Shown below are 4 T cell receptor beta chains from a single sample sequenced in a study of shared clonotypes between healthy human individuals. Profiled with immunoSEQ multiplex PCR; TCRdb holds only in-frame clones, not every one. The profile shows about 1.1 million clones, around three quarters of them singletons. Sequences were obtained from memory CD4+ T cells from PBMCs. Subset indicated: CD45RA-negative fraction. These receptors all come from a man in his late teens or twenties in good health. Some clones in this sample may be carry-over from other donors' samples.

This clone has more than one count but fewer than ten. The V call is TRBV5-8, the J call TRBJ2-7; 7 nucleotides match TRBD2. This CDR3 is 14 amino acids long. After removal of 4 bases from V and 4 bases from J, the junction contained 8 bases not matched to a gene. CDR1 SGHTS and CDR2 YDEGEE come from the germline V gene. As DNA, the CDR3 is TGTGCCAGCAGCCAGGGAGGGCTACTTTACGAGCAGTACTTC. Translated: CASSQGGLLYEQYF. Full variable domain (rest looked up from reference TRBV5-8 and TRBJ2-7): EAGVTQSPTHLIKTRGQQATLRCSPISGHTSVYWYQQALGLGLQFLLWYDEGEERNRGNFPPRFSGRQFPNYSSELNVNALELEDSALYLCASSQGGLLYEQYFGPGTRLTVT.

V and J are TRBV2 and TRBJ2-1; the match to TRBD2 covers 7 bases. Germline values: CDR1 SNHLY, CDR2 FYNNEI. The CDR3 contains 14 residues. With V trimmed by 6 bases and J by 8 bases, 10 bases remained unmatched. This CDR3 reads CASSLLAVRDEQFF. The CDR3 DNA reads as TGTGCCAGCAGCCTCCTAGCGGTTCGCGATGAGCAGTTCTTC.

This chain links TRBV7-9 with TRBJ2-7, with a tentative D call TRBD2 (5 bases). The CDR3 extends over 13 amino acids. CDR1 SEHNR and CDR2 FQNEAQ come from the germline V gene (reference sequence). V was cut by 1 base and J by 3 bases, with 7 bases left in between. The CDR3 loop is CASSLDGGYEQYF. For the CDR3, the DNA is TGTGCCAGCAGCTTAGATGGAGGCTACGAGCAGTACTTC.

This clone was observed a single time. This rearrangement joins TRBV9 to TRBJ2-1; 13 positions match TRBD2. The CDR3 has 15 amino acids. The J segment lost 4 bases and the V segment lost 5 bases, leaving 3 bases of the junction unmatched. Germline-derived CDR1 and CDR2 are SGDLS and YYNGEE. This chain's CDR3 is CASRSGLAGYNEQFF. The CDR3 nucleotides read TGTGCCAGCAGATCGGGACTAGCGGGATACAATGAGCAGTTCTTC.